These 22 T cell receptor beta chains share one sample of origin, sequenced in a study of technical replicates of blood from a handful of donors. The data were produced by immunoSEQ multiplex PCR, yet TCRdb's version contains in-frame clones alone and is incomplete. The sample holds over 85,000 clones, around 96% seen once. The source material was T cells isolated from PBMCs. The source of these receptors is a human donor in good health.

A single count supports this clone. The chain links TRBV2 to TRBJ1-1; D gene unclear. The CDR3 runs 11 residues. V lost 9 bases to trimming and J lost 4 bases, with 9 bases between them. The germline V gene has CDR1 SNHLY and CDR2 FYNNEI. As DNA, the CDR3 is TGTGCCAGGGAGGCGAGCACTGAAGCTTTCTTT. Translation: CAREASTEAFF.

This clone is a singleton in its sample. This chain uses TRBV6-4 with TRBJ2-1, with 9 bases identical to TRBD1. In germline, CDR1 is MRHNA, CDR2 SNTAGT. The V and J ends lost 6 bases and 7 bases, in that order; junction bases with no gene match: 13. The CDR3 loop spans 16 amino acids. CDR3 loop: CASRLVRDRDRNEQFF. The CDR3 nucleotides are TGTGCCAGCAGGCTAGTCCGGGACAGGGATAGGAATGAGCAGTTCTTC.

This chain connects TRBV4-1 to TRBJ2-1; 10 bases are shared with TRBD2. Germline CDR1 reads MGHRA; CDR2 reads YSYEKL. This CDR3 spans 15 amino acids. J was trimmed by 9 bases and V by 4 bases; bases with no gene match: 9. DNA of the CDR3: TGCGCCAGCAGCCCCGGACTAGCGGACTACTCTGAGCAGTTCTTC. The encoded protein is CASSPGLADYSEQFF.

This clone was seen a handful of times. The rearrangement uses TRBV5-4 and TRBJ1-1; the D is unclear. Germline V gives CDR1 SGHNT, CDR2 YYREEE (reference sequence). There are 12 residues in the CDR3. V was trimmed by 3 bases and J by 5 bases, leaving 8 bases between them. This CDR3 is CASSSTHTEAFF. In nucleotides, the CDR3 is TGTGCCAGCAGCTCTACTCATACTGAAGCTTTCTTT. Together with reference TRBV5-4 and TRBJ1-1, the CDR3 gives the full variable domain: ETGVTQSPTHLIKTRGQQVTLRCSSQSGHNTVSWYQQALGQGPQFIFQYYREEENGRGNFPPRFSGLQFPNYSSELNVNALELDDSALYLCASSSTHTEAFFGQGTRLTVV.

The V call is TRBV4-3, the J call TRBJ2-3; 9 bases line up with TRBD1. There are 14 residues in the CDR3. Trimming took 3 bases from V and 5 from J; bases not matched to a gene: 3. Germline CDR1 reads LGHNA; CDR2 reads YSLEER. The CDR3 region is CASSQGQGQDTQYF. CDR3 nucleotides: TGCGCCAGCAGCCAGGGACAGGGTCAAGATACGCAGTATTTT.

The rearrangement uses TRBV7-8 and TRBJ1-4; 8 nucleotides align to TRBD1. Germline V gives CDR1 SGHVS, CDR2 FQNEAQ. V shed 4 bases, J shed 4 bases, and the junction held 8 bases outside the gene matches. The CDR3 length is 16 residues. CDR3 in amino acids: CASSSSRTGYNEKLFF. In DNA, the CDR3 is TGTGCCAGCAGCTCCAGCCGGACAGGGTATAATGAAAAACTGTTTTTT.

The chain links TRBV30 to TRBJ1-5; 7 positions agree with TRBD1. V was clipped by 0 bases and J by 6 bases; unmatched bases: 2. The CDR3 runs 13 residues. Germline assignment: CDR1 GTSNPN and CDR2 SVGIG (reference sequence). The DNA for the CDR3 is TGTGCCTGGAGTGTACAGGGGTCTCAGCCCCAGCATTTT. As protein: CAWSVQGSQPQHF.

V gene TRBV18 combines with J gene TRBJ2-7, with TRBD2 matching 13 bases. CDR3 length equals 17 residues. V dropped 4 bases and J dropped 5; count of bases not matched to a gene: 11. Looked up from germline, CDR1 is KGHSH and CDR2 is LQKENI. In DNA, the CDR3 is TGTGCCAGCTCACTGACTAGCGGGAGGCTACTTGTCCACGAGCAGTACTTC. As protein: CASSLTSGRLLVHEQYF.

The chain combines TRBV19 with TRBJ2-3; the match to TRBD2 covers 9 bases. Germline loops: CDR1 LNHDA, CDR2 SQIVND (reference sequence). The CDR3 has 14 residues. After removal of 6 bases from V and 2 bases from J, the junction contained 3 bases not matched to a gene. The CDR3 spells CASSRTSVTDTQYF. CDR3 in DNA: TGTGCCAGTAGCCGGACTAGCGTCACAGATACGCAGTATTTT.

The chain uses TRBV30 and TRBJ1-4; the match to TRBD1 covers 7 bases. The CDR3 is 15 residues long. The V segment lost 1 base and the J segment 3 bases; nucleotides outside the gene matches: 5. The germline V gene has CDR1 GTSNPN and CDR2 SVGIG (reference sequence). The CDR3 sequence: CAWSANDRANEKLFF. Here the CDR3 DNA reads TGTGCCTGGAGTGCTAATGACAGGGCTAATGAAAAACTGTTTTTT.

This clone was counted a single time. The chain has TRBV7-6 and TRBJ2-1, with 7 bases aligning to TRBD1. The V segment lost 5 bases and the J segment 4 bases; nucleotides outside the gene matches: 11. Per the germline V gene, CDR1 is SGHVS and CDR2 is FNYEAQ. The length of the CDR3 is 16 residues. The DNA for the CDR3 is TGTGCCAGCAGCCCCCGATGGACAGGCTCATACAATGAGCAGTTCTTC. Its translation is CASSPRWTGSYNEQFF.

The CDR3 protein is CATSRGGDFTYEQYF. The CDR3 nucleotides read TGTGCCACCAGCAGAGGAGGGGACTTTACCTACGAGCAGTACTTC. V usage is TRBV15 and J usage is TRBJ2-7, with D maybe TRBD2 (6 bases). V lost 1 base and J 2 bases, leaving 12 bases between the germline ends. There are 15 residues in the CDR3. The germline V gene has CDR1 LNHNV and CDR2 YYDKDF (reference sequence).

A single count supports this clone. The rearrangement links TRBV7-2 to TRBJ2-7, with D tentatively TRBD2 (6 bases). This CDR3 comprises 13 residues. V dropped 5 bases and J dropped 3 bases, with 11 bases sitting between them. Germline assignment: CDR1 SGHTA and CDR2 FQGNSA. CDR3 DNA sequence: TGTGCCAGCAGCACCCGGGGGAACTACGAGCAGTACTTC. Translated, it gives CASSTRGNYEQYF.

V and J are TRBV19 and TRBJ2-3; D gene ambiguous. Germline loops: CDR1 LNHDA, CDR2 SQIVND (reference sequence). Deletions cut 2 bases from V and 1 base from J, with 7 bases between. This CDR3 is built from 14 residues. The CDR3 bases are TGTGCCAGTAGTATAATCGGTGGCACAGATACGCAGTATTTT. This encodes CASSIIGGTDTQYF.

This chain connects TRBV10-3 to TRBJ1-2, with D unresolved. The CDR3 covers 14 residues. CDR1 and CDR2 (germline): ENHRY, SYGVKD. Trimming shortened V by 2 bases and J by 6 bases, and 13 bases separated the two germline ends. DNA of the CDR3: TGTGCCATCAGTGAGCCACCCAGGTCGAATGGCTACACCTTC. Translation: CAISEPPRSNGYTF.

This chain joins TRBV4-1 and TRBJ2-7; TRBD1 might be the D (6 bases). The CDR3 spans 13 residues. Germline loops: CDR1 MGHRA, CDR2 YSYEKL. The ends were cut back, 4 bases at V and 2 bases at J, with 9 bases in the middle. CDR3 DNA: TGCGCCAGCAGCCCCGGGACAACCTACGAGCAGTACTTC. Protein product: CASSPGTTYEQYF.

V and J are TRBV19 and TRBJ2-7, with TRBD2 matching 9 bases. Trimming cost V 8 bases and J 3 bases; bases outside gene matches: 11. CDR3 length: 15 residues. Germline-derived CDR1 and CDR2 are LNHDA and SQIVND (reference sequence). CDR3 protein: CASAYSSGEGYEQYF. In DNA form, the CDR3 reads TGTGCCAGTGCCTATTCTAGCGGGGAAGGCTACGAGCAGTACTTC.

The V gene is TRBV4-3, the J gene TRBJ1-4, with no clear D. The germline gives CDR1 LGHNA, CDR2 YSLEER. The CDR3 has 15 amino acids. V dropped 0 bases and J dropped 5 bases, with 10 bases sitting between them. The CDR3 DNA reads TGCGCCAGCAGCCAAGATGCGGTGTGGAATGAAAAACTGTTTTTT. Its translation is CASSQDAVWNEKLFF.

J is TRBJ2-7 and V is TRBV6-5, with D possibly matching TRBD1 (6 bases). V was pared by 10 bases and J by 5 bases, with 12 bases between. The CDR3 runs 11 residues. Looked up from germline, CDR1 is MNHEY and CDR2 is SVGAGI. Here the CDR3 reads CAISTGNEQYF. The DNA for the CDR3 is TGTGCCATCTCAACAGGGAACGAGCAGTACTTC.

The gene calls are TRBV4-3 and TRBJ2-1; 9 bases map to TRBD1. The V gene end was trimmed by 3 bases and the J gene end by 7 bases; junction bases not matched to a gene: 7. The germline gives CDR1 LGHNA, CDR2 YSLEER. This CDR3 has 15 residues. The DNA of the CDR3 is TGCGCCAGCAGCCACCCGGGACAGGGCTTGAATGAGCAGTTCTTC. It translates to CASSHPGQGLNEQFF.

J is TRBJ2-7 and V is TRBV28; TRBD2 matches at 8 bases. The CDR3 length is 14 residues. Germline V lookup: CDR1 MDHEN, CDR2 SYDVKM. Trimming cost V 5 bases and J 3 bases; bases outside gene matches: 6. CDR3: CASSPPSGYYEQYF. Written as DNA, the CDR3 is TGTGCCAGCAGTCCTCCTAGCGGGTACTACGAGCAGTACTTC.

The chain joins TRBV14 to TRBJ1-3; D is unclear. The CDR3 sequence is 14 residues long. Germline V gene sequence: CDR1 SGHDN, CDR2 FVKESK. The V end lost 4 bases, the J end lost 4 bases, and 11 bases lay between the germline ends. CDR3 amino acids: CASSRRGLGNTIYF. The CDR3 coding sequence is TGTGCCAGCAGCCGTCGAGGGTTGGGAAACACCATATATTTT. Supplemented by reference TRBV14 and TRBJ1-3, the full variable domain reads EAGVTQFPSHSVIEKGQTVTLRCDPISGHDNLYWYRRVMGKEIKFLLHFVKESKQDESGMPNNRFLAERTGGTYSTLKVQPAELEDSGVYFCASSRRGLGNTIYFGEGSWLTVV.